The rows below give T cell receptor beta chains drawn from one sample of a study of T-cell memory formation after mild COVID-19. TCRdb analysed the 5' RACE reads with MiXCR anew, one entry per CDR3 protein. The data show 190,000 or so distinct CDR3 sequences, with over 20% seen just once and under 30% held by the top ten. Sequenced sample: PBMCs or a T cell subset sorted from them (not recorded which). These receptors were collected from an adult woman who had mild COVID-19 (a few samples of this study predate the infection). Cell type and time point are not known. The CDR3 runs from the conserved cysteine through the conserved F or W. The listing skips clone size in some rows; elsewhere it reads once, few, many or a size class.

size: few; J: TRBJ2-1; V: TRBV27; CDR3: CASSRWGTRGNEQFF
size: NA; J: TRBJ2-3; V: TRBV10-3; CDR3: CAIKTSGSTDTQYF
size: NA; J: TRBJ2-1; V: TRBV7-6; CDR3: CASSPHGGGEQFF
size: NA; J: TRBJ2-2; V: TRBV30; CDR3: CAWTTGIGNGELFF
size: NA; J: TRBJ2-5; V: TRBV5-6; CDR3: CASSEGLADTQETQYF
size: NA; J: TRBJ2-1; V: TRBV6-2/TRBV6-3; CDR3: CASSHLLAGTYNEQFF
size: NA; J: TRBJ1-1; V: TRBV9; CDR3: CASSGMNTEAFF
size: NA; J: TRBJ2-1; V: TRBV7-9; CDR3: CASSSDRGVGNEQFF
size: NA; J: TRBJ1-1; V: TRBV5-1; CDR3: CASSFSQGLNTEAFF
size: few; J: TRBJ2-5; V: TRBV7-7; CDR3: CASSPSDYGETQYF
size: few; J: TRBJ2-5; V: TRBV24-1; CDR3: CATSDLGETQYF
size: NA; J: TRBJ2-3; V: TRBV10-3; CDR3: CAISDPPGALSTDTQYF
size: NA; J: TRBJ2-7; V: TRBV9; CDR3: CASSVGYGAFYEQYF
size: few; J: TRBJ2-7; V: TRBV4-1; CDR3: CASSITGTVSYEQYF
size: few; J: TRBJ2-1; V: TRBV20-1; CDR3: CSAWGPGLAGGVYNEQFF
size: few; J: TRBJ2-1; V: TRBV5-1; CDR3: CASSQEGYYGVGEQFF
size: NA; J: TRBJ2-2; V: TRBV7-8; CDR3: CASSPPGLADTGELFF
size: NA; J: TRBJ2-1; V: TRBV20-1; CDR3: CSAADRGYEQFF
size: NA; J: TRBJ2-7; V: TRBV7-9; CDR3: CASSSQDYEQYF
size: few; J: TRBJ2-5; V: TRBV10-3; CDR3: CAISDAGETQYF
size: NA; J: TRBJ2-7; V: TRBV12-3/TRBV12-4; CDR3: CASSGMGFVDYLEQYF
size: few; J: TRBJ2-3; V: TRBV2; CDR3: CASAGLAGPTDTQYF
size: medium-sized; J: TRBJ1-1; V: TRBV5-1; CDR3: CASSFWGTNTEAFF
size: few; J: TRBJ2-7; V: TRBV4-1; CDR3: CASSLTDLFEQYF
size: few; J: TRBJ2-7; V: TRBV5-1; CDR3: CASSEGDGSYEQYF
size: NA; J: TRBJ2-3; V: TRBV11-2; CDR3: CASSDALGTDTQYF
size: few; J: TRBJ1-5; V: TRBV20-1; CDR3: CSARDPSNQPQHF
size: few; J: TRBJ1-2; V: TRBV5-1; CDR3: CASSPAYEARGYTF
size: NA; J: TRBJ2-7; V: TRBV6-5; CDR3: CASRPQVGPYEQYF
size: NA; J: TRBJ2-5; V: TRBV30; CDR3: CASPRGDETQYF
size: NA; J: TRBJ1-1; V: TRBV9; CDR3: CASSVASQGEAFF
size: NA; J: TRBJ1-2; V: TRBV24-1; CDR3: CATSDLLGYTF
size: NA; J: TRBJ2-7; V: TRBV27; CDR3: CASIQQGDFGEQYF
size: NA; J: TRBJ1-2; V: TRBV4-3; CDR3: CASSQEGGRGPYGYTF
size: NA; J: TRBJ2-1; V: TRBV12-3/TRBV12-4; CDR3: CASSKTLLDHNEQFF
size: NA; J: TRBJ2-2; V: TRBV27; CDR3: CASRENTGELFF
size: NA; J: TRBJ2-1; V: TRBV7-9; CDR3: CASSSGTGQGVFNEQFF
size: NA; J: TRBJ2-1; V: TRBV9; CDR3: CASSVSSGYNEQFF
size: few; J: TRBJ2-5; V: TRBV12-3/TRBV12-4; CDR3: CASSPGRSQETQYF
size: NA; J: TRBJ2-1; V: TRBV7-8; CDR3: CASSPQGGNSYNEQFF
size: NA; J: TRBJ2-7; V: TRBV29-1; CDR3: CSSQDNLGEYF
size: NA; J: TRBJ1-4; V: TRBV2; CDR3: CASLGGIVKLFF
size: few; J: TRBJ2-5; V: TRBV6-5; CDR3: CASRGQAFQETQYF
size: NA; J: TRBJ1-2; V: TRBV25-1; CDR3: CASSYGGGVGGYTF
size: NA; J: TRBJ2-7; V: TRBV3-1; CDR3: CASSGLAGLPYEQYF
size: many; J: TRBJ2-7; V: TRBV14; CDR3: CASSQELGQGRPVRYF
size: NA; J: TRBJ1-1; V: TRBV9; CDR3: CASSPRDRVEAFF